These 18 T cell receptor beta chains were sequenced from one sample in a study of spatial heterogeneity in lung cancer. Described time point: sample taken at primary tumor resection. TCRdb ran MiXCR on the 5' RACE reads and lists one entry per CDR3 protein. This sample yields more than 5,500 distinct CDR3 sequences, of which roughly 4.9% are seen a single time; over 20% belongs to the top ten. These TCRs are of unknown antigen specificity. Overall study results and limits: One measure, the expanded intratumoral alpha and beta TCR count, tracked tumor mutation counts.

The material was lung tumor tissue, obtained at surgery. The receptors were gathered from a male donor with early-stage non-small cell lung cancer.

The chain links TRBV7-2 to TRBJ2-3, with D perhaps matching TRBD1 (6 bases). V gave up 3 bases and J gave up 4 bases, with 8 bases separating them. The germline V gene has CDR1 SGHTA and CDR2 FQGNSA. The CDR3 covers 13 residues. The CDR3 loop is CASSLQGPDTQYF. The CDR3 DNA follows: TGTGCCAGCAGCTTGCAGGGGCCAGATACGCAGTATTTT.

This clonotype was picked up many times. The V and J genes are TRBV30 and TRBJ2-3, with a tentative D call TRBD2 (6 bases). Trimming pared 0 bases from V and 3 bases from J, leaving 10 bases between. Germline V lookup: CDR1 GTSNPN, CDR2 SVGIG (reference sequence). The CDR3 runs to 14 residues. CDR3 region: CAWSVRGGTDTQYF. The CDR3 DNA reads as TGTGCCTGGAGTGTACGAGGAGGGACAGATACGCAGTATTTT.

This clonotype was recorded many times. This chain joins TRBV5-1 and TRBJ2-2; 12 bases agree with TRBD1. The J segment lost 0 bases and the V segment lost 4 bases, leaving 7 bases of the junction unmatched. This CDR3 comprises 18 residues. CDR1 and CDR2 from the germline V gene are SGHRS and YFSETQ. CDR3 sequence (DNA): TGCGCCAGCAGCCCCGGGACAGGGGGCATAGCGAACACCGGGGAGCTGTTTTTT. It yields the protein CASSPGTGGIANTGELFF.

This clonotype was counted at least ten times. The rearrangement joins TRBV9 to TRBJ2-2, with 9 bases fitting TRBD1. The germline gives CDR1 SGDLS, CDR2 YYNGEE. V gave up 5 bases and J gave up 7 bases; unmatched junction bases: 6. The CDR3 spans 14 residues. This chain's CDR3 is CASSRTGEIGELFF. In DNA form, the CDR3 reads TGTGCCAGCAGTAGGACAGGGGAGATCGGGGAGCTGTTTTTT.

In this sample, this clonotype turned up many times. The chain is built from TRBV5-8 and TRBJ2-5; weak D call: TRBD1 (6 bases). The CDR3 runs to 14 residues. The germline V gene encodes CDR1 SGHTS and CDR2 YDEGEE. Trimming pared 4 bases from V and 2 bases from J, leaving 12 bases between. The CDR3 DNA follows: TGTGCCAGCAGCACCGGGACACCACAAGAGACCCAGTACTTC. This codes for CASSTGTPQETQYF.

This clonotype has just a few counts. V and J are TRBV20-1 and TRBJ2-3, with D perhaps matching TRBD2 (6 bases). The CDR3 sequence is 13 residues long. V was pared by 4 bases and J by 5 bases, with 13 bases between. Germline V gene lookup returns CDR1 DFQATT and CDR2 SNEGSKA (reference sequence). DNA for the CDR3: TGCAGTGCTATCGGAGGGGCCGTAGATACGCAGTATTTT. It is translated as CSAIGGAVDTQYF.

This clonotype was detected ten times or more. The chain combines TRBV6-2 or TRBV6-3 with TRBJ1-5; TRBD1 agrees at 7 bases. V lost 6 bases and J lost 2; bases outside the gene matches: 7. Germline-derived CDR1 and CDR2 are MNHEY and SVGEGT. The CDR3 is 15 residues long. The CDR3 loop is CASSRQGPRNQPQHF. DNA of the CDR3: TGTGCCAGCAGCAGACAGGGCCCTCGCAATCAGCCCCAGCATTTT.

By sample share, this clonotype is medium-sized (0.01 to 0.1%). The gene calls are TRBV6-5 and TRBJ2-1; 8 bases align to TRBD1. Unmatched junction bases numbered 6, after V lost 2 bases and J lost 6 bases. The CDR3 has 15 residues. In germline, CDR1 is MNHEY, CDR2 SVGAGI. The CDR3 coding sequence is TGTGCCAGCAGTTACAAACAGGGGGACCCCAATGAGCAGTTCTTC. It encodes CASSYKQGDPNEQFF.

This clonotype was picked up a small number of times. The chain links TRBV6-2 or TRBV6-3 to TRBJ2-3; TRBD2 matches 9 bases. V lost 6 bases and J lost 14; bases outside the gene matches: 21. The CDR3 has 16 amino acids. Germline V lookup: CDR1 MNHEY, CDR2 SVGEGT. The CDR3 nucleotides are TGTGCCAGCAGGGGGTCGGCCGGGACTAGCAAGCTTGCGTGGTATTTT. Translation gives CASRGSAGTSKLAWYF.

There are many counts of this clonotype. V gene TRBV7-2 combines with J gene TRBJ2-3; 7 bases map to TRBD2. Unmatched junction bases numbered 6, after V lost 3 bases and J lost 6 bases. CDR1 and CDR2 (germline): SGHTA, FQGNSA. The CDR3 has 14 residues. DNA of the CDR3: TGTGCCAGCAGCTTCCGGGACTACAAGGATACGCAGTATTTT. It yields the protein CASSFRDYKDTQYF.

This clonotype has a count of ten or more. Mismatch with germline at one junction end may stem from a read error. DNA of the CDR3: TGTGTCAGCAGCCTAGCGGGGGCTCGCGACACTGAAGCTTTCTTT. Protein: CVSSLAGARDTEAFF. The rearrangement uses TRBV4-2 and TRBJ1-1; weak D call: TRBD1 (6 bases). CDR1 is LGHNA, CDR2 YNFKEQ, per germline. The CDR3 sequence is 15 residues long.

This clonotype is labeled medium-sized. V gene TRBV5-6 combines with J gene TRBJ2-4; weak D call: TRBD1 (6 bases). This CDR3 is built from 15 residues. CDR1 SGHDT and CDR2 YYEEEE come from the germline V gene. Trimming cost V 4 bases and J 0 bases, with 11 bases left between them. The CDR3 DNA sequence: TGTGCCAGCAGCCTACAGGGCCCAGCCAAAAACATTCAGTACTTC. Translating gives CASSLQGPAKNIQYF.

This clonotype is medium-sized (0.01 to 0.1%) by share. The chain links TRBV9 to TRBJ2-7, with TRBD2 matching 9 bases. The V gene end was trimmed by 4 bases and the J gene end by 0 bases; junction bases not matched to a gene: 5. CDR1 and CDR2 from the germline V gene are SGDLS and YYNGEE. CDR3 length: 15 amino acids. The CDR3 DNA reads as TGTGCCAGCAGCCCTAGCGGGGCCCTCTCCTACGAGCAGTACTTC. Amino acids: CASSPSGALSYEQYF.

In this sample, this clonotype turned up a few times. The rearrangement uses TRBV7-2 and TRBJ2-1; a possible D gene is TRBD2 (5 bases). There are 12 residues in the CDR3. Germline CDR1 is SGHTA and CDR2 is FQGNSA. V shed 6 bases and J shed 3 bases, with 6 bases lying between them. The CDR3 protein is CASSRDYNEQFF. In nucleotides, the CDR3 is TGTGCCAGCAGTCGGGACTACAATGAGCAGTTCTTC.

In its sample, this clonotype is medium-sized. DNA of the CDR3: TGTGCCAGCAGTGATGACTGGTTAGGAAGGGCGAGCAATCAGCCCCAGCATTTT. It encodes CASSDDWLGRASNQPQHF. This chain links TRBV28 with TRBJ1-5; D remains unclear. Germline V gene sequence: CDR1 MDHEN, CDR2 SYDVKM. V was clipped by 5 bases and J by 1 base, with 21 bases between them. This CDR3 is built from 18 residues. Using reference TRBV28 and TRBJ1-5 for the parts outside the CDR3, the full variable domain is DVKVTQSSRYLVKRTGEKVFLECVQDMDHENMFWYRQDPGLGLRLIYFSYDVKMKEKGDIPEGYSVSREKKERFSLILESASTNQTSMYLCASSDDWLGRASNQPQHFGDGTRLSIL.

This clonotype occurred many times. This chain joins TRBV10-3 and TRBJ2-5; D might be TRBD1 (5 bases). This CDR3 spans 12 amino acids. Germline CDR1 and CDR2: ENHRY and SYGVKD. Trimming took 5 bases from V and 4 from J, leaving 8 bases between them. CDR3 loop: CAISPGRETQYF. The CDR3 nucleotides are TGTGCCATCAGTCCAGGGCGAGAGACCCAGTACTTC.

There are many counts of this clonotype. One end of the junction fails to match germline, which may point to a read error. J is TRBJ2-3 and V is TRBV7-7, with D perhaps being TRBD1 or TRBD2 (6 bases each). The CDR3 has 16 amino acids. Germline V gene lookup returns CDR1 SSHAT and CDR2 FNYEAQ (reference sequence). In nucleotides, the CDR3 is TGTGCTAGCAGCTCAGGAGGGGGACGCAGCACAGATACGCAGTATTTT. Its translation is CASSSGGGRSTDTQYF.

This clonotype was counted ten times or more. This chain links TRBV20-1 with TRBJ2-3; 9 bases are shared with TRBD2. The ends lost 6 bases at V and 6 bases at J; junction bases unmatched: 13. Per the germline V gene, CDR1 is DFQATT and CDR2 is SNEGSKA (reference sequence). The CDR3 has 15 residues. The CDR3 sequence is CSALVVAGVGDTQYF. The CDR3 region has the DNA TGCAGTGCGTTAGTAGTAGCGGGAGTGGGGGATACGCAGTATTTT.